What follows are 24 T cell receptor beta chains derived from one specimen sequenced in a study of blood T cell repertoires in COVID-19. The data were produced by immunoSEQ multiplex PCR, yet TCRdb's version contains in-frame clones alone and is incomplete. The data hold 250,000 to 300,000 clones, with around 90% observed a single time. Input material: PBMCs or T cells enriched from blood (not recorded which). The receptors shown here come from a woman aged 40 to 50 with acute COVID-19.

This clone was detected only once. V and J are TRBV6-5 and TRBJ1-4, with D possibly TRBD1 on 6 matching bases. Germline CDR1 and CDR2: MNHEY and SVGAGI. This CDR3 spans 16 amino acids. Trimming left V 0 bases short and J 8 bases short, with 16 bases between. This CDR3 reads CASSYSSGQRGEKLFF. CDR3 bases: TGTGCCAGCAGTTACTCGTCAGGACAGAGGGGGGAAAAACTGTTTTTT.

The gene calls are TRBV9 and TRBJ2-1, with 8 positions matching TRBD2. The J segment lost 3 bases and the V segment lost 4 bases, leaving 12 bases of the junction unmatched. This CDR3 has 17 residues. In germline, CDR1 is SGDLS, CDR2 YYNGEE. The CDR3 coding sequence is TGTGCCAGCAGCCCCGGCGGGGGGCAAGACGACTACAATGAGCAGTTCTTC. Amino acid sequence: CASSPGGGQDDYNEQFF.

The chain combines TRBV4-1 with TRBJ2-1, with 11 bases fitting TRBD2. Germline lookup yields CDR1 MGHRA and CDR2 YSYEKL. This CDR3 has 15 residues. The J segment lost 14 bases and the V segment lost 6 bases, leaving 15 bases of the junction unmatched. CDR3 region: CASRPGLADPRWEFF. In nucleotides, the CDR3 is TGCGCCAGCAGACCGGGACTAGCGGACCCGAGGTGGGAGTTCTTC.

The chain has TRBV30 and TRBJ2-2; no clear D gene. From germline, CDR1 is GTSNPN and CDR2 SVGIG (reference sequence). Trimming took off 3 bases at V and 6 bases at J, with 8 bases between the two ends. This CDR3 contains 12 residues. The CDR3 nucleotides are TGTGCCTGGAGCGCAAGAGCCGGGGAGCTGTTTTTT. Its translation: CAWSARAGELFF.

The CDR3 sequence is CATSRGTGELFF. The DNA of the CDR3 is TGTGCCACCAGCAGGGGTACCGGGGAGCTGTTTTTT. The J gene is TRBJ2-2, the V gene TRBV24-1, with D tentatively TRBD1 (6 bases). V dropped 7 bases and J dropped 5 bases, with 7 bases sitting between them. This CDR3 is built from 12 residues. Germline V gene data show CDR1 as KGHDR and CDR2 as SFDVKD.

The chain employs TRBV18 and TRBJ2-7; TRBD1 matches 7 bases. The CDR3 length is 15 residues. Germline V gene data show CDR1 as KGHSH and CDR2 as LQKENI. V lost 4 bases to trimming and J lost 3 bases; unmatched junction nucleotides: 9. The CDR3: CASSLRGTDFYEQYF. The CDR3 DNA reads as TGTGCCAGCTCACTAAGGGGGACAGACTTCTACGAGCAGTACTTC.

This chain connects TRBV7-2 to TRBJ2-1; 10 nucleotides align to TRBD2. Looked up from germline, CDR1 is SGHTA and CDR2 is FQGNSA. This CDR3 region has 15 residues. Trimming at V came to 4 bases and at J to 4 bases, leaving 4 bases not matched to a gene. CDR3 in amino acids: CASSYSGGPYNEQFF. CDR3 DNA sequence: TGTGCCAGCAGCTATAGCGGGGGGCCTTACAATGAGCAGTTCTTC.

This chain joins TRBV19 and TRBJ2-7; D unclear. The CDR3 covers 13 residues. CDR1 and CDR2 (germline): LNHDA, SQIVND (reference sequence). The V and J ends lost 1 base and 3 bases respectively, with 7 bases between them. This CDR3 is CASSIGSVYEQYF. DNA of the CDR3: TGTGCCAGTAGTATAGGATCAGTCTACGAGCAGTACTTC.

The chain employs TRBV6-2 or TRBV6-3 and TRBJ1-5, with 7 bases that match TRBD1. V trimming: 6 bases; J trimming: 2 bases; junction bases outside the gene matches: 10. The germline gives CDR1 MNHEY, CDR2 SVGEGT. This CDR3 region has 16 residues. The CDR3: CASSPRGQGGNQPQHF. The CDR3 nucleotides read TGTGCCAGCAGCCCCCGTGGTCAGGGGGGCAATCAGCCCCAGCATTTT.

This sequence joins TRBV5-1 and TRBJ2-7, with 9 bases aligning to TRBD1. V was clipped by 5 bases and J by 5 bases; unmatched bases: 11. In germline, CDR1 is SGHRS, CDR2 YFSETQ. The CDR3 is 15 residues long. The CDR3 DNA is TGCGCCAGCAGGCCACCCGGGACAGGGTATCACGAGCAGTACTTC. It translates to CASRPPGTGYHEQYF.

This chain links TRBV28 with TRBJ1-4; perhaps TRBD1 as D (6 bases). From germline, CDR1 is MDHEN and CDR2 SYDVKM. V lost 4 bases and J lost 2, with 11 bases in between. The CDR3 spans 15 residues. As DNA, the CDR3 is TGTGCCAGCAGTTCAACAGGGTTCACTAATGAAAAACTGTTTTTT. Translation: CASSSTGFTNEKLFF.

The chain links TRBV19 to TRBJ2-4, with D possibly TRBD1 on 6 matching bases. CDR1 LNHDA and CDR2 SQIVND come from the germline V gene (reference sequence). V was trimmed by 0 bases and J by 0 bases, leaving 18 bases between them. This CDR3 comprises 19 residues. CDR3 residues: CASSIDQGTNKLAKNIQYF. In DNA, the CDR3 is TGTGCCAGTAGTATAGATCAGGGGACAAACAAACTAGCCAAAAACATTCAGTACTTC.

This clone was counted a single time. The genes are TRBV2 and TRBJ2-1; 7 bases match TRBD1. The CDR3 extends over 13 amino acids. Germline V lookup: CDR1 SNHLY, CDR2 FYNNEI. V lost 8 bases, J lost 8 bases, and 9 bases stayed unmatched. The CDR3 bases are TGTGCCAGCGCCGGGCAGGGGGTCGATGAGCAGTTCTTC. The encoded protein is CASAGQGVDEQFF.

V is TRBV19 and J is TRBJ1-5; D remains ambiguous. This CDR3 has 13 residues. Trimming took 0 bases from V and 5 from J, leaving 5 bases between them. Germline CDR1 is LNHDA and CDR2 is SQIVND (reference sequence). DNA for the CDR3: TGTGCCAGTAGTATAGAGCGAGATCAGCCCCAGCATTTT. Its protein product is CASSIERDQPQHF. Full variable domain (outside the CDR3, taken from reference TRBV19 and TRBJ1-5): DGGITQSPKYLFRKEGQNVTLSCEQNLNHDAMYWYRQDPGQGLRLIYYSQIVNDFQKGDIAEGYSVSREKKESFPLTVTSAQKNPTAFYLCASSIERDQPQHFGDGTRLSIL.

This clone was seen more than once but under ten times. The rearrangement joins TRBV5-1 to TRBJ2-2; 8 bases are shared with TRBD1. The CDR3 is 15 amino acids. V shed 3 bases, J shed 4 bases, and the junction held 5 bases outside the gene matches. Germline V gene data show CDR1 as SGHRS and CDR2 as YFSETQ. This chain's CDR3 is CASSSTGESTGELFF. In nucleotides, the CDR3 is TGCGCCAGCAGCTCGACAGGGGAGAGCACCGGGGAGCTGTTTTTT.

J is TRBJ2-7 and V is TRBV5-1; no reliable D call. The CDR3 runs 13 residues. Germline CDR1 and CDR2: SGHRS and YFSETQ. Deletions cut 1 base from V and 3 bases from J, with 8 bases between. The DNA of the CDR3 is TGCGCCAGCAGCTTGAACAGCTACTACGAGCAGTACTTC. This codes for CASSLNSYYEQYF.

The J gene is TRBJ1-1, the V gene TRBV5-1; no definite D call. The CDR3 runs to 15 residues. Per germline, CDR1 SGHRS and CDR2 YFSETQ. The V end was cut by 1 base, the J end by 0 bases, with 10 bases between. CDR3: CASSLIPELNTEAFF. In DNA form, the CDR3 reads TGCGCCAGCAGCTTGATCCCCGAGCTGAACACTGAAGCTTTCTTT.

This clone has just one count. CDR3 in DNA: TGTGCCAGCAGCTTAATTTTCAGGGCGAGTGAGCAGTTCTTC. Translated, it gives CASSLIFRASEQFF. J is TRBJ2-1 and V is TRBV7-2, with D perhaps TRBD1 (5 bases). V lost 2 bases to trimming and J lost 9 bases, with 14 bases between them. The length of the CDR3 is 14 residues. The germline CDR1 and CDR2 sequences are SGHTA and FQGNSA.

As regards this clone: The same CDR3 can be traced to other DNA sequences in this sample. V is TRBV18 and J is TRBJ2-5; D unresolved. This CDR3 has 11 residues. Germline V CDR1 and CDR2: KGHSH, LQKENI. V gave up 6 bases and J gave up 5 bases, with 7 bases separating them. The CDR3, as DNA: TGTGCCAGCTCCTCCCAGGAGACCCAGTACTTC. Residues: CASSSQETQYF.

The chain employs TRBV30 and TRBJ2-2; 10 bases match TRBD2. Trimming removed 3 bases from V and 5 bases from J; junction bases left unmatched: 3. Germline V lookup: CDR1 GTSNPN, CDR2 SVGIG (reference sequence). This CDR3 spans 14 amino acids. The CDR3 loop reads CAWRNSGGTGELFF. DNA for the CDR3: TGTGCCTGGAGAAATAGCGGGGGGACCGGGGAGCTGTTTTTT.

The genes are TRBV2 and TRBJ1-4; 10 nucleotides agree with TRBD1. CDR1 is SNHLY and CDR2 is FYNNEI in the germline V gene. CDR3 size: 18 residues. V shed 4 bases and J 1 base; nucleotides not matched to a gene: 9. CDR3 bases: TGTGCCAGCAGTGCTGGGACAGGGGTTGTCAAAACTAATGAAAAACTGTTTTTT. Protein product: CASSAGTGVVKTNEKLFF.

The chain joins TRBV7-6 to TRBJ2-7; TRBD2 aligns across 8 bases. Germline values: CDR1 SGHVS, CDR2 FNYEAQ. The V gene end was trimmed by 4 bases and the J gene end by 6 bases; junction bases not matched to a gene: 5. This CDR3 has 13 residues. As DNA, the CDR3 is TGTGCCAGCAGCTCCGGGACTAGTGGCGAGCAGTACTTC. Translated: CASSSGTSGEQYF.

The J gene is TRBJ2-7, the V gene TRBV2; TRBD2 might be the D (5 bases). Germline CDR1 is SNHLY and CDR2 is FYNNEI. V gave up 3 bases and J gave up 0 bases, with 21 bases separating them. The CDR3 is made up of 18 amino acids. In DNA form, the CDR3 reads TGTGCCAGCAGTGACGAGCGAGGGTTAGGAAGGAGCTCCTACGAGCAGTACTTC. It codes for CASSDERGLGRSSYEQYF.

The rearrangement joins TRBV19 to TRBJ2-2; 7 bases fit TRBD2. Trimming took 6 bases from V and 7 from J; bases not matched to a gene: 8. This CDR3 contains 14 residues. Per the germline V gene, CDR1 is LNHDA and CDR2 is SQIVND (reference sequence). The CDR3: CASSHGGVNGELFF. CDR3 coding DNA: TGTGCCAGTAGCCATGGGGGGGTTAACGGGGAGCTGTTTTTT. The whole variable domain, filled in from reference TRBV19 and TRBJ2-2, reads DGGITQSPKYLFRKEGQNVTLSCEQNLNHDAMYWYRQDPGQGLRLIYYSQIVNDFQKGDIAEGYSVSREKKESFPLTVTSAQKNPTAFYLCASSHGGVNGELFFGEGSRLTVL.